A single sample gave rise to the 28 T cell receptor beta chains below, sequenced in a study of cytomegalovirus exposure and HLA in healthy donors (dated by TCRdb to 2017 to 2019). The method was the immunoSEQ multiplex PCR assay. The multiplex PCR relied on a mix of 60 forward primers for TCR Vbeta segments and 13 reverse primers for TCR Jbeta segments. As stored in TCRdb, this immuneACCESS dataset retains in-frame rearrangements with V and J assigned. A fraction of the clones does not appear; measured against another copy, unresolved V genes explain less than half of the discrepancy, and the remainder lacks a known reason. The sample yields approximately 190,000 clones; roughly 68% were counted once. Roughly 2.5% of the sample belongs to the ten largest clones. The material sequenced was PBMCs. These receptors were collected from a man in his forties in good health and CMV-seropositive.

V usage is TRBV5-1 and J usage is TRBJ2-6; TRBD1 is a possible D gene (5 bases). V lost 6 bases, J lost 0 bases, and 19 bases lay in between. This CDR3 spans 18 amino acids. CDR1 is SGHRS and CDR2 is YFSETQ in the germline V gene. Written as DNA, the CDR3 is TGCGCCAGCAAGCTTGGAACAGGAAAATACTCTGGGGCCAACGTCCTGACTTTC. Its translation: CASKLGTGKYSGANVLTF.

This clone was picked up a small number of times. V and J are TRBV5-5 and TRBJ2-7; a weak D match, TRBD2 (7 bases). The V end lost 0 bases, the J end lost 5 bases, and 12 bases lay between the germline ends. Germline values: CDR1 SGHKS, CDR2 YYEKEE (reference sequence). The CDR3 spans 14 residues. Here the CDR3 reads CASSLDRAGDEQYF. In DNA form, the CDR3 reads TGTGCCAGCAGCTTGGACAGGGCGGGGGACGAGCAGTACTTC.

The chain employs TRBV6-6 and TRBJ2-7; 8 positions match TRBD2. Germline V CDR1 and CDR2: MNHNY, SVGAGI (reference sequence). V gave up 3 bases and J gave up 2 bases; unmatched junction bases: 9. The CDR3 contains 16 residues. The CDR3 DNA reads TGTGCCAGCAGTTATGGGGCGGGGGGCCCCCCCTACGAGCAGTACTTC. This gives the protein CASSYGAGGPPYEQYF.

This rearrangement joins TRBV2 to TRBJ1-4; unclear D gene. The V gene's germline CDR1 is SNHLY and CDR2 FYNNEI. This CDR3 comprises 14 residues. Deletions cut 3 bases from V and 4 bases from J, with 9 bases between. The CDR3 protein is CASSDMGLNEKLFF. The CDR3, as DNA: TGTGCCAGCAGTGATATGGGCCTTAATGAAAAACTGTTTTTT.

This clone has a single count. V and J are TRBV7-2 and TRBJ2-2, with TRBD2 identical over 15 bases. V was pared by 5 bases and J by 6 bases, with 10 bases of the junction left unmatched. The CDR3 runs to 18 residues. Germline assignment: CDR1 SGHTA and CDR2 FQGNSA. The CDR3 bases are TGTGCCAGCAGCCTCGGACTAGCGGGGGGGAGGGTTTCCGGGGAGCTGTTTTTT. Its protein is CASSLGLAGGRVSGELFF.

A single count supports this clone. V usage is TRBV10-2 and J usage is TRBJ1-6; D is uncertain. V was shortened by 8 bases and J by 0 bases, with 8 bases between the two germline ends. The CDR3 consists of 14 residues. In germline, CDR1 is WSHSY, CDR2 SAAADI. CDR3 DNA sequence: TGCGCCAGCGGAGGGAGCTCCTATAATTCACCCCTCCACTTT. Amino acids: CASGGSSYNSPLHF.

This chain links TRBV19 with TRBJ1-2, with 11 bases identical to TRBD1. After removal of 3 bases from V and 4 bases from J, the junction contained 10 bases not matched to a gene. This CDR3 has 17 amino acids. From germline, CDR1 is LNHDA and CDR2 SQIVND (reference sequence). The CDR3 spells CASSIGQGAIASYGYTF. For the CDR3, the DNA is TGTGCCAGTAGTATTGGACAGGGGGCCATAGCCTCCTATGGCTACACCTTC. Based on the CDR3 plus reference TRBV19 and TRBJ1-2, the full variable domain is DGGITQSPKYLFRKEGQNVTLSCEQNLNHDAMYWYRQDPGQGLRLIYYSQIVNDFQKGDIAEGYSVSREKKESFPLTVTSAQKNPTAFYLCASSIGQGAIASYGYTFGSGTRLTVV.

CDR3 coding DNA: TGTGCCATCAGTGAGCCTACGGGGAGCGGGGGAACCTACGAGCAGTACTTC. Translating it yields CAISEPTGSGGTYEQYF. This chain links TRBV10-3 with TRBJ2-7; 8 nucleotides line up with TRBD2. The CDR3 has 17 amino acids. Germline lookup yields CDR1 ENHRY and CDR2 SYGVKD. Unmatched junction bases numbered 11, after V lost 2 bases and J lost 2 bases.

This chain links TRBV5-8 with TRBJ1-5, with 9 bases aligning to TRBD1. The CDR3 has 15 residues. Looked up from germline, CDR1 is SGHTS and CDR2 is YDEGEE. V lost 4 bases and J lost 7; bases outside the gene matches: 9. Here the CDR3 reads CASSPGQGIGQPQHF. In DNA form, the CDR3 reads TGTGCCAGCAGCCCGGGACAGGGCATCGGGCAGCCCCAGCATTTT.

The chain carries TRBV6-5 and TRBJ1-2; the match to TRBD1 covers 7 bases. The V segment lost 0 bases and the J segment 0 bases; nucleotides outside the gene matches: 1. The CDR3 runs to 15 residues. Germline V gene data show CDR1 as MNHEY and CDR2 as SVGAGI. The CDR3 DNA sequence: TGTGCCAGCAGTTACTCCGGGACAGCTAACTATGGCTACACCTTC. Translation gives CASSYSGTANYGYTF.

This clone was detected only once. The chain carries TRBV10-3 and TRBJ2-5; 8 positions agree with TRBD1. The V gene's germline CDR1 is ENHRY and CDR2 SYGVKD. J lost 3 bases, V lost 6 bases, and 0 bases had no gene match. The CDR3 totals 12 residues. The CDR3 reads CAIRDREETQYF. The CDR3 DNA is TGTGCCATCAGGGACAGGGAAGAGACCCAGTACTTC.

This rearrangement joins TRBV11-2 to TRBJ1-6; a weak D match, TRBD1 (6 bases). V was shortened by 5 bases and J by 2 bases, with 16 bases between the two germline ends. The germline CDR1 and CDR2 sequences are SGHAT and FQNNGV. The CDR3 is made up of 17 amino acids. The CDR3 DNA follows: TGTGCCAGCAGCCCTATCAGGGGAATGACCTATAATTCACCCCTCCACTTT. Translating it yields CASSPIRGMTYNSPLHF. Full variable domain (remainder filled in from reference TRBV11-2 and TRBJ1-6): EAGVAQSPRYKIIEKRQSVAFWCNPISGHATLYWYQQILGQGPKLLIQFQNNGVVDDSQLPKDRFSAERLKGVDSTLKIQPAKLEDSAVYLCASSPIRGMTYNSPLHFGNGTRLTVT.

This sequence joins TRBV4-2 and TRBJ1-2, with a tentative D call TRBD1 (5 bases). Germline V gives CDR1 LGHNA, CDR2 YNFKEQ. This CDR3 has 13 residues. V was cut by 4 bases and J by 3 bases, with 9 bases left in between. The CDR3 DNA is TGTGCCAGCAGCCTGGACACCGACTATGGCTACACCTTC. It encodes CASSLDTDYGYTF.

The chain carries TRBV9 and TRBJ2-2; the D is unclear. Germline V CDR1 and CDR2: SGDLS, YYNGEE. V was trimmed by 0 bases and J by 7 bases, leaving 7 bases between them. The CDR3 runs to 13 residues. This chain's CDR3 is CASSVAGHGELFF. In DNA, the CDR3 is TGTGCCAGCAGCGTAGCGGGTCACGGGGAGCTGTTTTTT.

The rearrangement joins TRBV2 to TRBJ2-7, with no clear D. V lost 3 bases and J 2 bases, leaving 8 bases between the germline ends. The length of the CDR3 is 13 residues. CDR1 and CDR2 from the germline V gene are SNHLY and FYNNEI. The CDR3 is CASSDSQAYEQYF. The CDR3 coding sequence is TGTGCCAGCAGTGACTCCCAGGCCTACGAGCAGTACTTC.

The genes are TRBV7-3 and TRBJ2-7; 7 bases map to TRBD1. With 1 base clipped from V and 3 bases from J, the junction kept 6 bases outside the gene matches. The CDR3 is made up of 15 amino acids. Germline V CDR1 and CDR2: SGHTA, FQGTGA. The CDR3 sequence: CASSLMGAGGYEQYF. The CDR3 nucleotides are TGTGCCAGCAGCTTAATGGGTGCAGGGGGCTACGAGCAGTACTTC.

The chain uses TRBV15 and TRBJ1-2; D not certain. The CDR3 has 13 amino acids. The germline gives CDR1 LNHNV, CDR2 YYDKDF (reference sequence). Trimming stripped 5 bases from V and 8 bases from J, with 15 bases between. The CDR3 loop reads CATSPTLGRGYTF. CDR3 in DNA: TGTGCCACCAGCCCTACCCTGGGCCGCGGCTACACCTTC.

The chain joins TRBV10-2 to TRBJ1-1; maybe TRBD1 (5 bases). CDR1 and CDR2 from the germline V gene are WSHSY and SAAADI. Between the trimmed V and J ends, which lost 0 bases and 4 bases, there was a span of 15 bases. CDR3 length: 16 residues. The CDR3 loop is CASSESGAASSTEAFF. The CDR3 DNA sequence: TGCGCCAGCAGTGAGTCAGGGGCTGCCAGTTCCACTGAAGCTTTCTTT.

The gene calls are TRBV7-2 and TRBJ2-5; a weak D match, TRBD2 (7 bases). Germline V CDR1 and CDR2: SGHTA, FQGNSA. The CDR3 length is 15 residues. Trimming removed 3 bases from V and 5 bases from J, with 16 bases in between. The CDR3 is CASSLSRGAAETQYF. In nucleotides, the CDR3 is TGTGCCAGCAGCTTGAGCCGGGGGGCCGCGGAGACCCAGTACTTC.

The CDR3 nucleotides read TGTGCCAACGTGGACAGGGGGCATCAGCCCCAGCATTTT. Translated, it gives CANVDRGHQPQHF. The rearrangement uses TRBV27 and TRBJ1-5; 11 bases are a match to TRBD1. The CDR3 is 13 residues long. J was trimmed by 5 bases and V by 10 bases; bases with no gene match: 4. From germline, CDR1 is MNHEY and CDR2 SMNVEV (reference sequence).

This chain uses TRBV4-1 with TRBJ1-2; D is ambiguous. CDR1 and CDR2 from the germline V gene are MGHRA and YSYEKL. This CDR3 comprises 15 residues. The V and J ends lost 0 bases and 6 bases respectively, with 14 bases between them. In nucleotides, the CDR3 is TGCGCCAGCAGCCAAGATAGCCCGCTGGAGGATGGCTACACCTTC. It codes for CASSQDSPLEDGYTF.

This clone has more than one count but fewer than ten. The rearrangement links TRBV13 to TRBJ2-5; 7 positions agree with TRBD1. The junction had 5 bases not matched to a gene; V was cut back by 3 bases and J by 4 bases. The CDR3 covers 14 residues. Germline loops: CDR1 PRHDT, CDR2 FYEKMQ (reference sequence). CDR3 protein: CASSLRGLGETQYF. The DNA of the CDR3 is TGTGCCAGCAGCTTGAGGGGGCTGGGAGAGACCCAGTACTTC.

The rearrangement joins TRBV4-2 to TRBJ1-3; D is perhaps TRBD1 (5 bases). Deletions cut 4 bases from V and 4 bases from J, with 20 bases between. Germline V gene lookup returns CDR1 LGHNA and CDR2 YNFKEQ. This CDR3 comprises 17 residues. CDR3 DNA: TGTGCCAGCAGCCTTATGAGGGAGGGGCGCGAGGGAAACACCATATATTTT. Amino acid sequence: CASSLMREGREGNTIYF.

Remarks on this clone: Other DNA sequences from this sample encode an identical CDR3 as well. The rearrangement joins TRBV19 to TRBJ1-2, with 7 bases that match TRBD1. V dropped 3 bases and J dropped 8; count of bases not matched to a gene: 3. The CDR3 loop spans 12 amino acids. The germline gives CDR1 LNHDA, CDR2 SQIVND (reference sequence). CDR3 sequence reads: CASSIDRDGYTF. DNA for the CDR3: TGTGCCAGTAGTATCGACAGGGACGGCTACACCTTC.

The rearrangement links TRBV18 to TRBJ1-5; a possible D gene is TRBD1 (6 bases). The CDR3 is 15 amino acids. From germline, CDR1 is KGHSH and CDR2 LQKENI. Trimming took off 4 bases at V and 5 bases at J, with 15 bases between the two ends. The CDR3 DNA reads TGTGCCAGCTCACGACGGACAGCTTCAGATCAGCCCCAGCATTTT. It codes for CASSRRTASDQPQHF.

This chain joins TRBV5-4 and TRBJ2-5, with 10 bases fitting TRBD2. Germline CDR1 and CDR2: SGHNT and YYREEE (reference sequence). Germline trimming cut 2 bases from V and 0 bases from J; bases unmatched to any gene: 7. The CDR3 extends over 17 amino acids. In nucleotides, the CDR3 is TGTGCCAGCAGCTTTTCTGGTAGCGGGGGGCACCAAGAGACCCAGTACTTC. As protein: CASSFSGSGGHQETQYF.

The rearrangement joins TRBV6-5 to TRBJ1-5; 8 bases line up with TRBD1. Trimming cost V 6 bases and J 4 bases; bases outside gene matches: 2. Germline lookup yields CDR1 MNHEY and CDR2 SVGAGI. CDR3 size: 13 residues. This chain's CDR3 is CASRRDRNQPQHF. The CDR3 nucleotides read TGTGCCAGCAGGCGGGACAGGAATCAGCCCCAGCATTTT.

This clone was observed a single time. The V call is TRBV4-3, the J call TRBJ2-5; 9 bases match TRBD2. V shed 0 bases and J 2 bases; nucleotides not matched to a gene: 7. CDR1 and CDR2 (germline): LGHNA, YSLEER. CDR3 length: 17 residues. CDR3 nucleotides: TGCGCCAGCAGCCAAGATCCGGCTAGCGGGGCACAAGAGACCCAGTACTTC. Translation gives CASSQDPASGAQETQYF.